The 26 T cell receptor beta chains presented below share a single source sample, sequenced in a study of T cell responses to AZD1222 COVID-19 vaccine. Clones were read by immunoSEQ multiplex PCR, and TCRdb kept only the in-frame ones, dropping some. The sample shows approximately 150,000 clones, about 91% of them seen only once. The sample consisted of peripheral blood, taken on day 0 of AZD1222 vaccination. The source is an adult in good health.

J is TRBJ2-1 and V is TRBV3-1 (or the pseudogene TRBV3-2), with 7 bases identical to TRBD2. The CDR3 has 15 residues. J gave up 12 bases and V 1 base, and 12 bases lay outside the gene matches. Germline CDR1 and CDR2: LGHDT and YNNKEL (reference sequence). CDR3 sequence: CASSQVPAGSRGQFF. CDR3 in DNA: TGTGCCAGCAGCCAAGTCCCAGCGGGAAGTCGTGGGCAGTTCTTC.

The chain is built from TRBV7-6 and TRBJ2-3; 9 bases map to TRBD2. CDR1 is SGHVS and CDR2 is FNYEAQ in the germline V gene. The CDR3 has 18 amino acids. V lost 1 base and J lost 4; bases outside the gene matches: 12. In nucleotides, the CDR3 is TGTGCCAGCAGCTTAGGGTTAAGGAGCGGGGGGTCTCCAGATACGCAGTATTTT. Protein: CASSLGLRSGGSPDTQYF.

The V call is TRBV7-2, the J call TRBJ2-7, with 7 nucleotides matching TRBD1. In germline, CDR1 is SGHTA, CDR2 FQGNSA. V was clipped by 1 base and J by 4 bases; unmatched bases: 10. This CDR3 is 16 amino acids long. For the CDR3, the DNA is TGTGCCAGCAGCTTAGGACAGAACAGGGGAATTTACGAGCAGTACTTC. It encodes CASSLGQNRGIYEQYF.

The chain couples TRBV3-1 (or the pseudogene TRBV3-2) to TRBJ2-7; 7 nucleotides agree with TRBD1. CDR3 size: 16 residues. Germline lookup yields CDR1 LGHDT and CDR2 YNNKEL (reference sequence). V lost 0 bases and J lost 1; bases outside the gene matches: 6. CDR3 DNA: TGTGCCAGCAGCCAAGATGGGACAGCAAGTTCCTACGAGCAGTACTTC. Its protein product is CASSQDGTASSYEQYF.

V is TRBV30 and J is TRBJ2-1, with TRBD1 matching 7 bases. This CDR3 has 13 amino acids. Germline CDR1 GTSNPN, CDR2 SVGIG (reference sequence). V lost 5 bases, J lost 7 bases, and 8 bases stayed unmatched. The CDR3 loop is CAWAGTVRNEQFF. In nucleotides, the CDR3 is TGTGCCTGGGCCGGGACAGTTCGGAATGAGCAGTTCTTC.

This clone has a single count. The V and J genes are TRBV7-2 and TRBJ1-1; D remains ambiguous. Germline CDR1 SGHTA, CDR2 FQGNSA. Deletions cut 5 bases from V and 5 bases from J, with 9 bases between. The CDR3 is 12 amino acids. CDR3 nucleotide sequence: TGTGCCAGCAGCCGCGCGGTTACTGAAGCTTTCTTT. Protein product: CASSRAVTEAFF.

Concerning this clone: The sample holds other DNA sequences that translate to the same CDR3. The chain combines TRBV4-3 with TRBJ2-7; 10 bases align to TRBD2. Germline CDR1 and CDR2: LGHNA and YSLEER. The CDR3 consists of 15 residues. Trimming at V came to 1 base and at J to 0 bases, leaving 0 bases not matched to a gene. The CDR3 DNA reads as TGCGCCAGCAGCCAAGGACTAGCGGGCTCCTACGAGCAGTACTTC. It specifies CASSQGLAGSYEQYF.

The rearrangement joins TRBV9 to TRBJ1-1, with TRBD1 matching 10 bases. The germline CDR1 and CDR2 sequences are SGDLS and YYNGEE. Losses at the gene ends were 3 bases for V and 5 bases for J; bases not matched to a gene: 13. This CDR3 spans 17 amino acids. This chain's CDR3 is CASSAPRQGAARTEAFF. The CDR3 DNA reads as TGTGCCAGCAGCGCCCCACGACAGGGGGCGGCTCGGACTGAAGCTTTCTTT.

This clone was counted between two and nine times. The chain is built from TRBV11-2 and TRBJ2-2, with 10 bases matching TRBD2. The V gene end was trimmed by 5 bases and the J gene end by 3 bases; junction bases not matched to a gene: 15. This CDR3 comprises 19 residues. In germline, CDR1 is SGHAT, CDR2 FQNNGV. The CDR3 sequence: CASSRHALGTSDHTGELFF. In nucleotides, the CDR3 is TGTGCCAGCAGCCGTCACGCCCTCGGGACTAGCGATCACACCGGGGAGCTGTTTTTT.

V usage is TRBV6-5 and J usage is TRBJ1-2, with TRBD1 identical over 9 bases. V gave up 4 bases and J gave up 14 bases; unmatched junction bases: 8. In germline, CDR1 is MNHEY, CDR2 SVGAGI. The CDR3 is made up of 12 amino acids. The CDR3 region is CASSLHRGPKTF. CDR3 DNA: TGTGCCAGCAGTTTACACAGGGGGCCTAAAACCTTC.

This chain links TRBV7-9 with TRBJ2-3; a weak D match, TRBD2 (6 bases). This CDR3 is 14 amino acids long. Germline values: CDR1 SEHNR, CDR2 FQNEAQ (reference sequence). V dropped 8 bases and J dropped 3 bases, with 15 bases sitting between them. CDR3 sequence reads: CASHLWGETDTQYF. Written as DNA, the CDR3 is TGTGCCAGCCACTTGTGGGGGGAGACAGATACGCAGTATTTT.

This clone was detected only once. The chain's CDR3 is CASSYFSGSTYEQYF. CDR3 DNA sequence: TGTGCCAGCAGTTACTTTTCGGGGTCGACCTACGAGCAGTACTTC. The chain links TRBV6-5 to TRBJ2-7; D may be TRBD2 (5 bases). The CDR3 extends over 15 amino acids. Deletions cut 1 base from V and 2 bases from J, with 12 bases between. CDR1 is MNHEY, CDR2 SVGAGI, per germline.

The V call is TRBV3-1 (or the pseudogene TRBV3-2), the J call TRBJ1-2, with D tentatively TRBD1 (6 bases). This CDR3 has 16 amino acids. V was clipped by 0 bases and J by 6 bases, with 17 bases between them. CDR1 is LGHDT and CDR2 is YNNKEL in the germline V gene (reference sequence). CDR3 coding DNA: TGTGCCAGCAGCCAAGATCTCGTCCCGGGGGCACATGGCTACACCTTC. Protein sequence: CASSQDLVPGAHGYTF.

The chain uses TRBV29-1 and TRBJ1-5, with D maybe TRBD1 (6 bases). The CDR3 is 13 amino acids. Trimming removed 6 bases from V and 5 bases from J, with 14 bases in between. Germline V gives CDR1 SQVTM, CDR2 ANQGSEA. In DNA, the CDR3 is TGCAGCGTCGCAGGGGAAGGCGATCAGCCCCAGCATTTT. Protein product: CSVAGEGDQPQHF.

V usage is TRBV6-2 or TRBV6-3 and J usage is TRBJ2-2; a possible D gene is TRBD1 (6 bases). The V gene's germline CDR1 is MNHEY and CDR2 SVGEGT. There are 16 residues in the CDR3. V was cut by 2 bases and J by 5 bases, with 15 bases left in between. The CDR3 loop is CASSYEVRGTTGELFF. The CDR3 region has the DNA TGTGCCAGCAGTTACGAAGTCAGGGGAACTACCGGGGAGCTGTTTTTT.

The chain couples TRBV27 to TRBJ1-4, with D hard to call. Germline-derived CDR1 and CDR2 are MNHEY and SMNVEV (reference sequence). The CDR3 covers 14 residues. V was trimmed by 3 bases and J by 5 bases, leaving 10 bases between them. This CDR3 is CASSFRQYNEKLFF. As DNA, the CDR3 is TGTGCCAGCAGTTTTAGGCAGTACAATGAAAAACTGTTTTTT.

The gene calls are TRBV5-1 and TRBJ2-7; 8 bases agree with TRBD1. This CDR3 is built from 14 residues. Trimming removed 0 bases from V and 2 bases from J; junction bases left unmatched: 1. CDR1 and CDR2 (germline): SGHRS, YFSETQ. The chain's CDR3 is CASSLGGQAYEQYF. The CDR3 nucleotides read TGCGCCAGCAGCTTGGGGGGACAGGCCTACGAGCAGTACTTC.

Here the CDR3 reads CASSPGLAGSVAQYF. The CDR3 nucleotides read TGTGCCAGCAGCCCAGGACTAGCGGGTTCAGTGGCCCAGTACTTC. V usage is TRBV5-4 and J usage is TRBJ2-5; 11 bases line up with TRBD2. Looked up from germline, CDR1 is SGHNT and CDR2 is YYREEE (reference sequence). The CDR3 runs 15 residues. The V gene end was trimmed by 4 bases and the J gene end by 9 bases; junction bases not matched to a gene: 11. Drawing the rest from reference TRBV5-4 and TRBJ2-5, the complete variable domain is ETGVTQSPTHLIKTRGQQVTLRCSSQSGHNTVSWYQQALGQGPQFIFQYYREEENGRGNFPPRFSGLQFPNYSSELNVNALELDDSALYLCASSPGLAGSVAQYFGPGTRLLVL.

The chain combines TRBV9 with TRBJ1-6; the match to TRBD1 covers 8 bases. The CDR3 consists of 16 residues. Germline trimming cut 2 bases from V and 5 bases from J; bases unmatched to any gene: 6. The germline gives CDR1 SGDLS, CDR2 YYNGEE. The CDR3 DNA reads TGTGCCAGCAGCGTCCGACAGGGGCGGGATAATTCACCCCTCCACTTT. Amino acid sequence: CASSVRQGRDNSPLHF.

The V call is TRBV3-1 (or the pseudogene TRBV3-2), the J call TRBJ1-1; unclear D gene. Germline V gene data show CDR1 as LGHDT and CDR2 as YNNKEL (reference sequence). The CDR3 is 13 residues long. Trimming cost V 3 bases and J 3 bases, with 8 bases left between them. As DNA, the CDR3 is TGTGCCAGCAGCCACTTGGGGTACACTGAAGCTTTCTTT. Translated: CASSHLGYTEAFF.

Only one count was recorded for this clone. The J gene is TRBJ1-4, the V gene TRBV4-3; D perhaps matches TRBD1 (5 bases). CDR3 length: 18 amino acids. Between the trimmed V and J ends, which lost 0 bases and 8 bases, there was a span of 22 bases. CDR1 and CDR2 (germline): LGHNA, YSLEER. The CDR3 DNA reads TGCGCCAGCAGCCAAGATGCGGTCAGACAGAACCTAGAAGAAAAACTGTTTTTT. Translating it yields CASSQDAVRQNLEEKLFF.

The chain uses TRBV28 and TRBJ1-1; D may be TRBD1 (5 bases). The CDR3 is made up of 15 amino acids. V was clipped by 6 bases and J by 5 bases, with 19 bases between them. CDR1 and CDR2 (germline): MDHEN, SYDVKM. The CDR3 nucleotides read TGTGCCAGCAGGCCCCCGTCGGGGCCGGTGACTGAAGCTTTCTTT. Amino acids: CASRPPSGPVTEAFF.

This clone was picked up one time. The V call is TRBV7-5, the J call TRBJ2-5; TRBD2, as called in the table, went unchecked against the DNA. TRBV7-5 is a pseudogene locus. This CDR3 region has 15 residues. CDR3: CARSSVAGSGETQYF. The CDR3 region has the DNA TGTGCCAGAAGCTCTGTAGCGGGATCGGGGGAGACCCAGTACTTC.

This clone was recorded once. A junction end diverges from the germline sequence, so it may reflect a read error. The genes are TRBV7-9 and TRBJ2-7; 9 bases map to TRBD2. CDR1 and CDR2 from the germline V gene are SEHNR and FQNEAQ (reference sequence). This CDR3 is built from 13 residues. The CDR3 sequence is CASSIAGDGEQYF. CDR3 nucleotide sequence: TGTGCCAGCAGCATAGCGGGAGATGGAGAGCAGTACTTC.

CDR3 in amino acids: CATDPDAEGAFF. CDR3 bases: TGTGCCACCGATCCGGACGCGGAGGGAGCTTTCTTT. This chain joins TRBV24-1 and TRBJ1-1; D call uncertain. V lost 9 bases, J lost 10 bases, and 17 bases lay in between. The CDR3 runs 12 residues. Germline values: CDR1 KGHDR, CDR2 SFDVKD.

V is TRBV3-1 (or the pseudogene TRBV3-2) and J is TRBJ1-4; TRBD1 aligns across 9 bases. The CDR3 sequence is 15 residues long. The germline V gene encodes CDR1 LGHDT and CDR2 YNNKEL (reference sequence). The V gene end was trimmed by 3 bases and the J gene end by 10 bases; junction bases not matched to a gene: 9. CDR3 sequence (DNA): TGTGCCAGCAGCCACGTAGGGACAGGGCCCTTAAAACTGTTTTTT. This encodes CASSHVGTGPLKLFF.